These 16 T cell receptor beta chains came from one sample sequenced in a study of blood T cell repertoires in COVID-19. Assay: immunoSEQ multiplex PCR; the TCRdb copy retains only in-frame clones and omits some. The sample shows approximately 300,000 clones, 89% of them seen only once. Material for sequencing was peripheral blood. The receptors stem from a man aged 18 to 29 who had recovered from COVID-19.

V is TRBV3-1 (or the pseudogene TRBV3-2) and J is TRBJ2-7; D unresolved. This CDR3 has 11 amino acids. Germline CDR1 LGHDT, CDR2 YNNKEL (reference sequence). V shed 2 bases and J shed 5 bases, with 4 bases lying between them. Here the CDR3 reads CASSQLHEQYF. CDR3 bases: TGTGCCAGCAGCCAACTCCACGAGCAGTACTTC.

The chain has TRBV29-1 and TRBJ2-7, with TRBD1 as a possible D gene (6 bases). V shed 6 bases and J shed 5 bases, with 17 bases lying between them. Looked up from germline, CDR1 is SQVTM and CDR2 is ANQGSEA. The CDR3 is 13 residues long. The CDR3 DNA reads TGCAGCGTATATACAGGGTATCTGGACGAGCAGTACTTC. It is translated as CSVYTGYLDEQYF.

This chain uses TRBV5-6 with TRBJ1-5, with D perhaps matching TRBD1 (5 bases). Trimming took off 0 bases at V and 3 bases at J, with 10 bases between the two ends. The CDR3 has 15 residues. The germline gives CDR1 SGHDT, CDR2 YYEEEE. CDR3 in DNA: TGTGCCAGCAGCTTGGGGCAGGGTCCCAATCAGCCCCAGCATTTT. Translating gives CASSLGQGPNQPQHF.

V usage is TRBV3-1 (or the pseudogene TRBV3-2) and J usage is TRBJ1-4; D possibly corresponds to TRBD1 (5 bases). Per the germline V gene, CDR1 is LGHDT and CDR2 is YNNKEL (reference sequence). V lost 3 bases and J 5 bases, leaving 16 bases between the germline ends. CDR3 size: 16 residues. The DNA for the CDR3 is TGTGCCAGCAGCCAGGAACAGGAGCTTGAGAATGAAAAACTGTTTTTT. Translated, it gives CASSQEQELENEKLFF.

The chain uses TRBV11-1 and TRBJ1-1; unclear D gene. This CDR3 is 14 amino acids long. Germline V gives CDR1 SGHAT, CDR2 FQDESV (reference sequence). Trimming left V 1 base short and J 1 base short, with 7 bases between. The CDR3 DNA reads TGTGCCAGCAGCTTAGTGGGGAGGAACACTGAAGCTTTCTTT. The encoded protein is CASSLVGRNTEAFF.

The J gene is TRBJ2-7, the V gene TRBV6-5, with 7 bases matching TRBD2. Trimming at V came to 5 bases and at J to 1 base, leaving 8 bases not matched to a gene. In germline, CDR1 is MNHEY, CDR2 SVGAGI. The CDR3 is made up of 15 amino acids. CDR3 coding DNA: TGTGCCAGCAGTCCTGGGGGGGGTGGGTCCTACGAGCAGTACTTC. This encodes CASSPGGGGSYEQYF.

The chain is built from TRBV13 and TRBJ2-1, with D possibly matching TRBD2 (6 bases). Germline V gives CDR1 PRHDT, CDR2 FYEKMQ (reference sequence). Trimming removed 5 bases from V and 8 bases from J, with 19 bases in between. The CDR3 spans 15 residues. CDR3 sequence reads: CASSVTSNPVHEQFF. The CDR3 nucleotides read TGTGCCAGCAGCGTCACTAGCAACCCCGTACATGAGCAGTTCTTC.

This clone was seen a handful of times. The gene calls are TRBV2 and TRBJ2-3; 10 bases map to TRBD2. CDR1 is SNHLY and CDR2 is FYNNEI in the germline V gene. This CDR3 has 18 residues. J gave up 1 base and V 11 bases, and 18 bases lay outside the gene matches. The CDR3 loop reads CALLLAGALTSGTDTQYF. The CDR3 region has the DNA TGTGCCCTGCTGCTAGCGGGAGCATTAACTTCGGGCACAGATACGCAGTATTTT.

This chain uses TRBV19 with TRBJ1-1, with TRBD1 identical over 7 bases. The CDR3 covers 12 residues. Germline CDR1 and CDR2: LNHDA and SQIVND (reference sequence). The junction had 7 bases not matched to a gene; V was cut back by 9 bases and J by 6 bases. CDR3 DNA: TGTGCCAGCTCAGGGGGGTTGTCTGAAGCTTTCTTT. It encodes CASSGGLSEAFF.

This chain links TRBV6-2 or TRBV6-3 with TRBJ2-3; TRBD1 aligns across 9 bases. CDR3 size: 18 residues. Per germline, CDR1 MNHEY and CDR2 SVGEGT. V gave up 5 bases and J gave up 1 base; unmatched junction bases: 13. CDR3 DNA sequence: TGTGCCAGCAGTACAAGGGACAGGGCAAATTGGGGCACAGATACGCAGTATTTT. It encodes CASSTRDRANWGTDTQYF.

The chain is built from TRBV5-1 and TRBJ1-6; 12 nucleotides agree with TRBD1. The junction had 9 bases not matched to a gene; V was cut back by 4 bases and J by 10 bases. Germline assignment: CDR1 SGHRS and CDR2 YFSETQ. CDR3 length: 16 residues. This chain's CDR3 is CASSPRGTGGNSPLHF. DNA of the CDR3: TGCGCCAGCAGCCCTAGGGGGACAGGGGGCAACTCACCCCTCCACTTT.

The CDR3 region is CASSYWPSYEQYF. CDR3 nucleotide sequence: TGTGCCAGCAGTTATTGGCCCTCCTACGAGCAGTACTTC. The V and J genes are TRBV6-2 or TRBV6-3 and TRBJ2-7; D remains ambiguous. The germline CDR1 and CDR2 sequences are MNHEY and SVGEGT. V lost 3 bases, J lost 0 bases, and 6 bases lay in between. CDR3 length equals 13 residues.

The V and J genes are TRBV7-9 and TRBJ1-1; D might be TRBD1 (5 bases). Trimming shortened V by 4 bases and J by 1 base, and 7 bases separated the two germline ends. Per germline, CDR1 SEHNR and CDR2 FQNEAQ (reference sequence). The CDR3 consists of 13 residues. The CDR3 here is CASSYGQNTEAFF. DNA of the CDR3: TGTGCCAGCAGCTACGGACAGAACACTGAAGCTTTCTTT.

This chain connects TRBV19 to TRBJ1-5; 8 bases match TRBD1. V lost 3 bases, J lost 0 bases, and 10 bases stayed unmatched. The CDR3 loop spans 18 amino acids. Germline V gives CDR1 LNHDA, CDR2 SQIVND (reference sequence). CDR3 amino acids: CASSIQIDRGDSNQPQHF. In DNA, the CDR3 is TGTGCCAGTAGTATTCAGATCGACAGGGGCGATAGCAATCAGCCCCAGCATTTT.

The chain carries TRBV20-1 and TRBJ2-5, with unresolved D. Trimming pared 3 bases from V and 5 bases from J, leaving 13 bases between. This CDR3 comprises 13 residues. Germline V gene data show CDR1 as DFQATT and CDR2 as SNEGSKA (reference sequence). The CDR3 nucleotides read TGCAGTGCTAGTCAACCCACTGTCGAGACCCAGTACTTC. As protein: CSASQPTVETQYF.

The chain employs TRBV19 and TRBJ2-1; 8 nucleotides align to TRBD2. V shed 7 bases and J 6 bases; nucleotides not matched to a gene: 8. Germline V gene data show CDR1 as LNHDA and CDR2 as SQIVND (reference sequence). CDR3 length: 14 residues. CDR3 bases: TGTGCCAGTACCTTATCGGGGGGGCCCAATGAGCAGTTCTTC. Translated, it gives CASTLSGGPNEQFF.